A selection of T cell receptor beta chains follows, all from one sample in a study of cytomegalovirus exposure and HLA in healthy donors. Assay: immunoSEQ multiplex PCR; the TCRdb copy retains only in-frame clones and omits some. The sample comprises 150,000 to 250,000 clones, roughly three quarters of which are singletons, and less than 1.5% rests with the top ten. Sequencing was done on a sample of PBMCs. The source of these receptors is a woman aged 25 to 39 in good health and CMV-seronegative. Both conserved end residues are part of each CDR3. The D gene is left open where the match is weak. Clone size is given for some rows only: seen once, a few or many times, or a class if the clone is expanded.

-	TRBV4-1	-	TRBJ1-3	13	CASRGPVGNTIYF	TGCGCCAGCAGGGGGCCGGTCGGAAACACCATATATTTT
-	TRBV29-1	-	TRBJ2-5	14	CSVEEIERQETQYF	TGCAGCGTTGAAGAAATTGAGCGCCAAGAGACCCAGTACTTC
few	TRBV30	-	TRBJ1-5	15	CAWSVRTYSNQPQHF	TGTGCCTGGAGTGTACGCACTTATAGCAATCAGCCCCAGCATTTT
-	TRBV30	TRBD1	TRBJ1-4	17	CAWRAEIGTATNEKLFF	TGTGCCTGGAGAGCCGAAATCGGGACAGCAACTAATGAAAAACTGTTTTTT
-	TRBV7-3	TRBD1	TRBJ2-7	15	CASSLRSGGDYEQYF	TGTGCCAGCAGCTTAAGGTCAGGGGGCGACTACGAGCAGTACTTC
-	TRBV18	-	TRBJ2-7	11	CASSLQGEQYF	TGTGCCAGCTCCCTCCAGGGAGAGCAGTACTTC
few	TRBV5-1	TRBD1	TRBJ2-7	14	CASRPLQGADEQYF	TGCGCCAGCAGACCTTTACAGGGGGCAGACGAGCAGTACTTC
few	TRBV2	TRBD1	TRBJ2-5	16	CASSDWGQGSFETQYF	TGTGCCAGCAGTGATTGGGGACAGGGTAGCTTTGAGACCCAGTACTTC
-	TRBV7-6	-	TRBJ1-3	15	CASRPQGHSGNTIYF	TGTGCCAGCAGGCCCCAGGGCCACTCTGGAAACACCATATATTTT
-	TRBV7-2	-	TRBJ2-3	12	CASSTYTDTQYF	TGTGCCAGCAGCACCTACACAGATACGCAGTATTTT
-	TRBV27	TRBD2	TRBJ2-5	16	CASSPFSGGRQETQYF	TGTGCCAGCAGCCCTTTTAGCGGGGGTCGCCAAGAGACCCAGTACTTC
-	TRBV27	TRBD2	TRBJ2-7	17	CASSLRLAGGQSYEQYF	TGTGCCAGCAGTTTGAGGCTAGCGGGGGGGCAATCCTACGAGCAGTACTTC
-	TRBV7-8	-	TRBJ2-5	14	CASSPRTLQETQYF	TGTGCCAGCAGCCCTCGGACACTCCAAGAGACCCAGTACTTC
-	TRBV7-4	TRBD2	TRBJ2-7	20	CASSLASVTSGDRLSYEQYF	TGTGCCAGCAGCTTAGCGTCCGTAACTAGCGGGGACCGACTCTCCTACGAGCAGTACTTC
-	TRBV1	-	TRBJ2-1	16	CTSSRTAIARANEQFF	TGCACCAGCAGCCGCACAGCGATAGCGAGGGCCAATGAGCAGTTCTTC
many	TRBV18	-	TRBJ1-4	13	CASSLDGGEELFF	TGTGCCAGCTCACTTGACGGGGGAGAAGAACTGTTTTTT
-	TRBV10-2	TRBD2	TRBJ2-3	15	CASLQTSGISDTQYF	TGCGCCAGCCTTCAGACTAGCGGGATTTCAGATACGCAGTATTTT
-	TRBV2	-	TRBJ2-7	16	CASSLGRGGYVYEQYF	TGTGCCAGCAGTCTCGGGAGAGGGGGCTATGTCTACGAGCAGTACTTC
-	TRBV19	-	TRBJ2-7	18	CASSIDLSGREASYEQYF	TGTGCCAGTAGTATAGATCTATCGGGCAGGGAAGCCTCCTACGAGCAGTACTTC
-	TRBV18	-	TRBJ2-7	11	CASSLQDEQYF	TGTGCCAGCTCACTACAGGACGAGCAGTACTTC
-	TRBV29-1	TRBD1	TRBJ1-1	16	CSVEVVSGQGGTEAFF	TGCAGCGTTGAAGTGGTATCGGGACAGGGTGGCACTGAAGCTTTCTTT
-	TRBV14	-	TRBJ2-3	13	CAERPSGTDTQYF	TGTGCCGAGCGTCCTAGCGGCACAGATACGCAGTATTTT
-	TRBV11-3	-	TRBJ2-3	15	CASSLDGQSTDTQYF	TGTGCCAGCAGCTTAGATGGGCAGAGCACAGATACGCAGTATTTT
-	TRBV7-9	TRBD2	TRBJ2-3	16	CASSFRLAGHTDTQYF	TGTGCCAGCAGCTTCCGACTAGCGGGGCACACAGATACGCAGTATTTT
-	TRBV7-2	-	TRBJ2-3	13	CASSLARGDTQYF	TGTGCCAGCAGCTTAGCGCGCGGGGATACGCAGTATTTT
-	TRBV9	-	TRBJ1-4	16	CASSATVAAVGEKLFF	TGTGCCAGCAGCGCCACAGTAGCAGCGGTTGGGGAAAAACTGTTTTTT
-	TRBV18	-	TRBJ2-7	13	CASSPTGYHEQYF	TGTGCCAGCTCACCAACAGGGTACCACGAGCAGTACTTC
-	TRBV30	-	TRBJ2-3	16	CAWRPRLESWTDTQYF	TGTGCCTGGAGACCTAGACTAGAGTCATGGACAGATACGCAGTATTTT
-	TRBV7-7	TRBD2	TRBJ2-7	15	CASSLQGGTSYEQYF	TGTGCCAGCAGCTTACAGGGAGGGACCTCCTACGAGCAGTACTTC
-	TRBV19	-	TRBJ2-1	9	CASPNEQFF	TGTGCCAGTCCGAATGAGCAGTTCTTC
-	TRBV5-1	TRBD1	TRBJ2-1	14	CASSLGQKYNEQFF	TGCGCCAGCAGCCTGGGACAGAAGTACAATGAGCAGTTCTTC
-	TRBV7-9	-	TRBJ2-7	14	CASTPPSGSYEQYF	TGTGCCAGCACCCCCCCAAGCGGATCCTACGAGCAGTACTTC
-	TRBV9	TRBD2	TRBJ2-1	18	CASSPRWLAVRSYNEQFF	TGTGCCAGCAGCCCCCGTTGGCTAGCGGTGCGCTCCTACAATGAGCAGTTCTTC
-	TRBV6-1	-	TRBJ2-1	16	CASSEPTGVTYNEQFF	TGTGCCAGCAGTGAACCGACAGGCGTAACCTACAATGAGCAGTTCTTC
-	TRBV28	-	TRBJ2-3	15	CASSLGQLSADTQYF	TGTGCCAGCAGTTTGGGACAACTTTCGGCAGATACGCAGTATTTT